This TCR beta chain appears in the sequencing data of a study of post-analysis software for immune sequencing data. Study in general: Patients with relapsing-remitting, secondary progressive and progressive-relapsing multiple sclerosis courses were all represented.

Unique molecular identifiers had been added to the TCR beta cDNA libraries. Out of about 0.95 to 10 million T cells, a few hundred thousand cDNA molecules were generated. TCRdb re-analysed the PCR reads in MiXCR, keeping a single row per CDR3 protein. The sample lists fewer than 850,000 distinct CDR3 sequences, roughly 50% occurring once. Study-wide results and caveats: By F measure, strong co-clustering occurred among samples prepared in the same batch. Controls had significantly higher normalized Chao1 diversity than multiple sclerosis patients.

With respect to this clonotype: Antigen specificity is unknown.

The receptor was derived from a girl aged 5-17 years with multiple sclerosis. Sequencing was performed on blood.

The CDR3 is CATSATGEDYEQYF. The CDR3 DNA sequence: TGTGCCACGTCCGCGACAGGGGAAGATTACGAGCAGTACTTC. The chain employs TRBV27 and TRBJ2-5, with 8 bases matching TRBD1. The closer fit of TRBJ2-7 to the DNA end suggests the J call may be wrong. Germline-derived CDR1 and CDR2 are MNHEY and SMNVEV (reference sequence). The CDR3 consists of 14 residues.